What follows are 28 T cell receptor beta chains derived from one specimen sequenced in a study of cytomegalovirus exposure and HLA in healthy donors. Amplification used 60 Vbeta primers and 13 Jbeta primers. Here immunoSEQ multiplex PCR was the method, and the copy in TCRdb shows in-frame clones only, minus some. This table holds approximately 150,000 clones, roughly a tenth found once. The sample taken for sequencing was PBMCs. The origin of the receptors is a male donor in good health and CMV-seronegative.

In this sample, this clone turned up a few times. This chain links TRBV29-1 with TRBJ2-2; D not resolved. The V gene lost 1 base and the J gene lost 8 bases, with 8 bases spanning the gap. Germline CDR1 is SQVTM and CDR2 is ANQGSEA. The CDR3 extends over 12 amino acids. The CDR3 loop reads CSVEGPTGELFF. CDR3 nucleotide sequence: TGCAGCGTTGAAGGCCCAACAGGGGAGCTGTTTTTT.

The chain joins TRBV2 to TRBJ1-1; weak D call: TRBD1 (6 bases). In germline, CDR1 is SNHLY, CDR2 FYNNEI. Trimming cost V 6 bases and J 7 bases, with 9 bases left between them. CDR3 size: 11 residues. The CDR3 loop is CASRQGGEAFF. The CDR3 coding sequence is TGTGCCAGCAGACAGGGTGGTGAAGCTTTCTTT.

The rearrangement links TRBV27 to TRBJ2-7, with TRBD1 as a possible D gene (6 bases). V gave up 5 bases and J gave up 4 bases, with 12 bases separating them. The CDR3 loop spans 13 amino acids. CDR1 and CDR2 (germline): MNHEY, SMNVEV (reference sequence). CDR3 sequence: CASSRQQGYEQYF. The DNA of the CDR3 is TGTGCCAGCAGTCGGCAACAGGGTTACGAGCAGTACTTC.

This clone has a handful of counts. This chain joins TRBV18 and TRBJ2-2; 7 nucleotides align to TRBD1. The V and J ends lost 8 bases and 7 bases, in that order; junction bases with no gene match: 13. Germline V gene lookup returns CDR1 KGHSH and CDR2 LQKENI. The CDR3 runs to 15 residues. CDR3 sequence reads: CASKGAGWTVGELFF. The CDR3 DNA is TGTGCCAGCAAGGGGGCCGGCTGGACGGTCGGGGAGCTGTTTTTT.

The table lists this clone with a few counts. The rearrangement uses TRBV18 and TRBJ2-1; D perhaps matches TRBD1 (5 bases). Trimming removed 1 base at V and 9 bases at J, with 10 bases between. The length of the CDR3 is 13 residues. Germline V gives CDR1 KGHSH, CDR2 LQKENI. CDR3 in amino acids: CASSPQPTGEQFF. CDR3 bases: TGTGCCAGCTCACCACAACCTACAGGTGAGCAGTTCTTC. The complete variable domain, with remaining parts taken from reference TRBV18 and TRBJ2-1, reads NAGVMQNPRHLVRRRGQEARLRCSPMKGHSHVYWYRQLPEEGLKFMVYLQKENIIDESGMPKERFSAEFPKEGPSILRIQQVVRGDSAAYFCASSPQPTGEQFFGPGTRLTVL.

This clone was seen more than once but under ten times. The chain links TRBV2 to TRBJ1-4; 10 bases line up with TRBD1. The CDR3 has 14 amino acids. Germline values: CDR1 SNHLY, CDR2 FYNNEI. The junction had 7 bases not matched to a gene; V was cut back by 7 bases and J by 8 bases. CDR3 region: CASTRQGAQEKLFF. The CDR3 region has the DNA TGTGCCAGCACCCGACAGGGGGCTCAGGAAAAACTGTTTTTT.

CDR3 loop: CASSPRPGAAGELFF. As DNA, the CDR3 is TGTGCCAGCAGCCCCCGCCCAGGGGCCGCCGGGGAGCTGTTTTTT. The V call is TRBV9, the J call TRBJ2-2; D perhaps matches TRBD1 (6 bases). Germline lookup yields CDR1 SGDLS and CDR2 YYNGEE. V was pared by 4 bases and J by 6 bases, with 16 bases between. The CDR3 contains 15 residues.

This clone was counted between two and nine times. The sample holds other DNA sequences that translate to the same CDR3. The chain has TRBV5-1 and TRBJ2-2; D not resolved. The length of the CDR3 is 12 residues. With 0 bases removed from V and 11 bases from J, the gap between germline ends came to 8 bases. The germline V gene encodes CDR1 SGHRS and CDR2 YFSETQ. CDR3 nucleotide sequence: TGCGCCAGCAGCTTGGGTGGCGGAGAGCTGTTTTTT. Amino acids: CASSLGGGELFF.

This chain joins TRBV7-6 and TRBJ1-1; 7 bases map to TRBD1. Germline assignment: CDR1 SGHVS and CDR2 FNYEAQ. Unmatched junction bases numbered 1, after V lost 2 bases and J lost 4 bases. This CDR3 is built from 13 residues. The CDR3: CASSLTGATEAFF. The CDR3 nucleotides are TGTGCCAGCAGCTTAACAGGGGCCACTGAAGCTTTCTTT.

CDR3 loop: CASSPSTDRYGNTIYF. For the CDR3, the DNA is TGTGCCAGCAGCCCTTCCACAGACCGCTACGGAAACACCATATATTTT. This sequence joins TRBV9 and TRBJ1-3; no firm D call. Trimming stripped 4 bases from V and 4 bases from J, with 18 bases between. The CDR3 runs to 16 residues. Germline assignment: CDR1 SGDLS and CDR2 YYNGEE.

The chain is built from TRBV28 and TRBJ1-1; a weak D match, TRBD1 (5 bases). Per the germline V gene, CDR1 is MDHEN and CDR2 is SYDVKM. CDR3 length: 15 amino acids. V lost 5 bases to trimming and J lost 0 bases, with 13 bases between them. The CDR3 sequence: CASSPGGRVNTEAFF. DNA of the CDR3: TGTGCCAGCAGTCCCGGGGGTAGGGTGAACACTGAAGCTTTCTTT.

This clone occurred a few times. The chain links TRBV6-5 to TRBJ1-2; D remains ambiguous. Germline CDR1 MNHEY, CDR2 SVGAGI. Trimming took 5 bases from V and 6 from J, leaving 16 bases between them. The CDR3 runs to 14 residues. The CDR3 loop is CASSPLEVVDGYTF. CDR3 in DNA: TGTGCCAGCAGTCCCTTGGAGGTCGTGGATGGCTACACCTTC.

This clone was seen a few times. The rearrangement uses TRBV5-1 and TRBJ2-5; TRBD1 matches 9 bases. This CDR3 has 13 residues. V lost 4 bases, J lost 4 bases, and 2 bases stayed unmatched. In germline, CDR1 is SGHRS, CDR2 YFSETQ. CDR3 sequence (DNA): TGCGCCAGCAGCCGACAGGGGGTAGAGACCCAGTACTTC. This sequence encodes CASSRQGVETQYF.

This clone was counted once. This chain's CDR3 is CASSVGLAPQETQYF. The CDR3 bases are TGTGCCAGCAGCGTAGGACTAGCTCCCCAAGAGACCCAGTACTTC. The chain uses TRBV9 and TRBJ2-5; 7 bases match TRBD2. The CDR3 totals 15 residues. Germline assignment: CDR1 SGDLS and CDR2 YYNGEE. V was clipped by 0 bases and J by 1 base; unmatched bases: 3. Full variable domain (rest looked up from reference TRBV9 and TRBJ2-5): DSGVTQTPKHLITATGQRVTLRCSPRSGDLSVYWYQQSLDQGLQFLIQYYNGEERAKGNILERFSAQQFPDLHSELNLSSLELGDSALYFCASSVGLAPQETQYFGPGTRLLVL.

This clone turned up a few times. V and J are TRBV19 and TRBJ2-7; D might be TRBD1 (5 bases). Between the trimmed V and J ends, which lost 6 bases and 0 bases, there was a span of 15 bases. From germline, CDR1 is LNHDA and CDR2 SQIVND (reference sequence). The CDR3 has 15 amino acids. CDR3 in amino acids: CASRGESDPSYEQYF. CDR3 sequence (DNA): TGTGCCAGTAGAGGGGAATCGGATCCCTCCTACGAGCAGTACTTC.

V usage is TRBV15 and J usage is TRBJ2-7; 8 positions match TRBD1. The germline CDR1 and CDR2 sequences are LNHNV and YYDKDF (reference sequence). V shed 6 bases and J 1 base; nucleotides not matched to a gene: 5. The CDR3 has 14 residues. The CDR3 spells CATRQGGSSYEQYF. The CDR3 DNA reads TGTGCCACCAGACAGGGGGGATCGTCCTACGAGCAGTACTTC.

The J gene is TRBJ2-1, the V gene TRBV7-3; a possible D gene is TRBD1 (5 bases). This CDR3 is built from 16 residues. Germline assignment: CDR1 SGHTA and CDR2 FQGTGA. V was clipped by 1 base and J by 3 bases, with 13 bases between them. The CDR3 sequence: CASSLMERGSYNEQFF. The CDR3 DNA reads TGTGCCAGCAGCTTAATGGAAAGGGGCAGCTACAATGAGCAGTTCTTC.

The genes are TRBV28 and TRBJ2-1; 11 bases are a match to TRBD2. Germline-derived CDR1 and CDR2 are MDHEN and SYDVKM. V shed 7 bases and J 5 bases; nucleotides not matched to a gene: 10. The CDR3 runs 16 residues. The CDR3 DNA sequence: TGTGCCAGCACCGAAATTCTAGCGGGAGGAAACAATGAGCAGTTCTTC. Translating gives CASTEILAGGNNEQFF.

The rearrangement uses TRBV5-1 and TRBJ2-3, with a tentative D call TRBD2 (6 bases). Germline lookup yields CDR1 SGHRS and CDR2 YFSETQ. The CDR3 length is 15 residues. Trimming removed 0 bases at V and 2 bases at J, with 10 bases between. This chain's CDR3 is CASSLEGRITDTQYF. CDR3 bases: TGCGCCAGCAGCTTGGAAGGGAGGATCACAGATACGCAGTATTTT.

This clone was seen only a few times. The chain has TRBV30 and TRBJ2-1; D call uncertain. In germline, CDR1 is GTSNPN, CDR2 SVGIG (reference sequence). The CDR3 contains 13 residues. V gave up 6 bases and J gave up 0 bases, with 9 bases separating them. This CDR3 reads CACPGSSYNEQFF. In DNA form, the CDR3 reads TGTGCCTGCCCAGGTTCCTCCTACAATGAGCAGTTCTTC.

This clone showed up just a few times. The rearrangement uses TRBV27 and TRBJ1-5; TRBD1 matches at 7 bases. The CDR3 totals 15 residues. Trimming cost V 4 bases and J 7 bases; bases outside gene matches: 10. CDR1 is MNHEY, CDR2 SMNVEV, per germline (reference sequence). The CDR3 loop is CASSSYLTGDQPQHF. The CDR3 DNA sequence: TGTGCCAGCAGTTCATACTTAACAGGGGACCAGCCCCAGCATTTT.

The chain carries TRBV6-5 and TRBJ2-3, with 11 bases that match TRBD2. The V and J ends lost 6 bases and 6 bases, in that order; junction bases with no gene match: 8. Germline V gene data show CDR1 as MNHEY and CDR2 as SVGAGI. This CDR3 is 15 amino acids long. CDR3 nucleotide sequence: TGTGCCAGCAGCTATAGCGGGAGGGTGGGGGATACGCAGTATTTT. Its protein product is CASSYSGRVGDTQYF.

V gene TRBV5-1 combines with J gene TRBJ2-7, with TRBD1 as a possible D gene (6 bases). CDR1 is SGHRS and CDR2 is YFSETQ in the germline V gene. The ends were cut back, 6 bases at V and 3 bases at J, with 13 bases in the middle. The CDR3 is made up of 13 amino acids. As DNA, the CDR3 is TGCGCCAGCAACAACCTACAGGGCTACGAGCAGTACTTC. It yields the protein CASNNLQGYEQYF.

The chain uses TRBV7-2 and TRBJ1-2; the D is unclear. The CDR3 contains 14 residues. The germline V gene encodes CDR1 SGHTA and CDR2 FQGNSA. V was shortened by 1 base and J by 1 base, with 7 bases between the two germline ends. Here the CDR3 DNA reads TGTGCCAGCAGCTTAGGCTACAGTAACTATGGCTACACCTTC. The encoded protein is CASSLGYSNYGYTF.

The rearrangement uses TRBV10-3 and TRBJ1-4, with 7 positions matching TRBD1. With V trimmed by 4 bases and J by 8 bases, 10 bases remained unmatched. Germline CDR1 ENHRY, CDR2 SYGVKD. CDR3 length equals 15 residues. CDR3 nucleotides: TGTGCCATCAGTGCTCGACAGGGCCGGGAGGAAAAACTGTTTTTT. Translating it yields CAISARQGREEKLFF.

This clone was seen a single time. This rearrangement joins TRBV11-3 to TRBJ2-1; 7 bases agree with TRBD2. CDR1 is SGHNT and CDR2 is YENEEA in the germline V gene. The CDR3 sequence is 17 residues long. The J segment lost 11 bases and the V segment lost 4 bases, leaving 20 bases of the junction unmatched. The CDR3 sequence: CASSSRTYGGILPQQFF. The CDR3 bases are TGTGCCAGCAGCTCTCGGACATACGGGGGGATCCTCCCCCAGCAGTTCTTC.

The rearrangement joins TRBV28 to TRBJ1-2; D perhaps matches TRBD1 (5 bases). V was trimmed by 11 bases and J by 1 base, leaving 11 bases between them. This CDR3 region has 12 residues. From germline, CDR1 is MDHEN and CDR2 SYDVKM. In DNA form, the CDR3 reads TGTGCCGGGGCGGTGGGTAACTATGGCTACACCTTC. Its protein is CAGAVGNYGYTF.

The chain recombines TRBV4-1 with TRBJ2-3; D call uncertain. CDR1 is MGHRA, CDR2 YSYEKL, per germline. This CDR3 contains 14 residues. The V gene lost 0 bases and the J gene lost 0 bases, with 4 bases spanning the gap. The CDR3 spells CASSQEYSTDTQYF. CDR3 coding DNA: TGCGCCAGCAGCCAAGAGTATAGCACAGATACGCAGTATTTT.